The next 10 T cell receptor beta chains were all read from a single sample in a study of blood T cells in healthy people across ages. Next came a second PCR, run for roughly 6 to 11 cycles, which used a sample-barcoded 5' primer along with a J-beta primer mix. TCRdb re-analysed the 5' RACE reads in MiXCR, keeping a single row per CDR3 protein. The data hold about 720,000 distinct CDR3 sequences, with 20% to 25% observed a single time. Sequenced sample: blood. Source of these receptors: a man aged 65 to 85 in good health.

The rearrangement joins TRBV5-1 to TRBJ1-5; D unclear. Germline V gene lookup returns CDR1 SGHRS and CDR2 YFSETQ. V was cut by 0 bases and J by 3 bases, with 13 bases left in between. The CDR3 is 16 residues long. CDR3 region: CASSLEPGVNNQPQHF. The CDR3 DNA sequence: TGCGCCAGCAGCTTGGAACCCGGGGTAAACAATCAGCCCCAGCATTTT.

On this clonotype: This clone may be a read error of a much larger clone one base away. This CDR3 fails to terminate in the conserved phenylalanine or tryptophan, so it likely reflects a read error. V and J are TRBV7-2 and TRBJ2-4, with D perhaps matching TRBD2 (7 bases). The length of the CDR3 is 17 residues. Germline assignment: CDR1 SGHTA and CDR2 FQGNSA. V was trimmed by 5 bases and J by 5 bases, leaving 22 bases between them. The CDR3 is CASSPQGGAAVQNIQYL. The CDR3 DNA reads TGTGCCAGCAGCCCCCAAGGGGGGGCAGCAGTCCAAAACATTCAGTACCTC.

In this sample, this clonotype turned up a few times. The V and J genes are TRBV12-3 or TRBV12-4 and TRBJ1-2; TRBD1 matches 7 bases. This CDR3 comprises 15 residues. V lost 6 bases and J lost 2; bases outside the gene matches: 9. CDR3 DNA sequence: TGTGCCAGCAGCCACGACAGGGCTTCCAACTATGGCTACACCTTC. This encodes CASSHDRASNYGYTF.

The CDR3 DNA sequence: TGTGCCAGCAGGGCTAGTGCCCAGAATGAGCAGTTCTTC. The encoded protein is CASRASAQNEQFF. The chain has TRBV2 and TRBJ2-1; D is undetermined. This CDR3 contains 13 residues. V was shortened by 6 bases and J by 7 bases, with 13 bases between the two germline ends. Germline loops: CDR1 SNHLY, CDR2 FYNNEI.

The J gene is TRBJ2-1, the V gene TRBV11-2; 9 nucleotides agree with TRBD2. The V gene's germline CDR1 is SGHAT and CDR2 FQNNGV. The trim removed 5 bases at V and 5 bases at J, leaving 4 bases unmatched. The CDR3 is 14 residues long. In DNA, the CDR3 is TGTGCCAGCAGCGTGACTAGCGGCAACAATGAGCAGTTCTTC. As protein: CASSVTSGNNEQFF.

As regards this clonotype: One end of the junction is discordant with germline, which a read error may explain. This rearrangement joins TRBV12-3 or TRBV12-4 to TRBJ2-3; either TRBD1 or TRBD2 may supply D (5 bases each). The CDR3 sequence is 15 residues long. The CDR3 is CAGSLGTGRENTQYF. CDR3 DNA: TGTGCCGGCAGTTTAGGGACGGGAAGGGAGAATACGCAGTATTTT.

This rearrangement joins TRBV7-8 to TRBJ1-3; a weak D match, TRBD1 (5 bases). V was cut by 5 bases and J by 4 bases, with 15 bases left in between. Looked up from germline, CDR1 is SGHVS and CDR2 is FQNEAQ. The CDR3 totals 15 residues. This CDR3 reads CASSTSGARGNTIYF. DNA for the CDR3: TGTGCCAGCAGCACCTCCGGGGCGAGGGGAAACACCATATATTTT.

This chain uses TRBV29-1 with TRBJ1-1; TRBD1 is a possible D gene (5 bases). This CDR3 contains 14 residues. The V end lost 4 bases, the J end lost 4 bases, and 16 bases lay between the germline ends. CDR1 is SQVTM and CDR2 is ANQGSEA in the germline V gene. CDR3 protein: CSVGQGGFFTEAFF. CDR3 coding DNA: TGCAGCGTTGGTCAGGGAGGATTTTTCACTGAAGCTTTCTTT.

This clonotype was recorded at least ten times. The gene calls are TRBV7-6 and TRBJ2-3, with D maybe TRBD2 (5 bases). This CDR3 region has 15 residues. V lost 4 bases and J 5 bases, leaving 16 bases between the germline ends. Germline V CDR1 and CDR2: SGHVS, FNYEAQ. The CDR3 reads CASSWRKGNVDTQYF. The DNA for the CDR3 is TGTGCCAGCAGCTGGAGGAAGGGTAACGTAGATACGCAGTATTTT.

V is TRBV19 and J is TRBJ2-1, with D possibly matching TRBD1 (7 bases). Trimming took 4 bases from V and 6 from J, leaving 16 bases between them. The CDR3 runs to 15 residues. The germline V gene has CDR1 LNHDA and CDR2 SQIVND (reference sequence). CDR3 nucleotide sequence: TGTGCCAGTAGTACTACGCGGGACAGTGGCAATGAGCAGTTCTTC. This encodes CASSTTRDSGNEQFF. Supplemented by reference TRBV19 and TRBJ2-1, the full variable domain reads DGGITQSPKYLFRKEGQNVTLSCEQNLNHDAMYWYRQDPGQGLRLIYYSQIVNDFQKGDIAEGYSVSREKKESFPLTVTSAQKNPTAFYLCASSTTRDSGNEQFFGPGTRLTVL.